This T cell receptor beta chain comes out of a study of tumor-infiltrating lymphocytes in oesophageal squamous cell carcinoma. The CDR3 sequence is 13 residues long. Per the germline V gene, CDR1 is LGHNT and CDR2 is FRNRAP. V was trimmed by 3 bases and J by 7 bases, leaving 12 bases between them. TCRdb itself ran the PCR reads through MiXCR, one entry per CDR3 protein. The table shows roughly 15,000 distinct CDR3 sequences, with 53% occurring only once. This clonotype has just a few counts. The chain is built from TRBV12-5 and TRBJ1-1, with unresolved D. The sequence came from a male donor with esophageal squamous cell carcinoma. Sample: esophageal tumor tissue. The DNA of the CDR3 is TGTGCTAGTGGTTTCGGAGGTTTACGTGAAGCTTTCTTT. Translating it yields CASGFGGLREAFF.